This T cell receptor beta chain is from a study of glioma-infiltrating T cells. Across the whole study: Low-grade gliomas were grade II; glioblastomas were grade IV at initial diagnosis.

This clonotype was counted ten times or more. As yet, its antigen is unknown. The iRepertoire nested amplicon-rescue multiplex PCR amplified TCR alpha and beta CDR3s from RNA. TCRdb re-derived calls from the multiplex PCR reads in MiXCR, one entry per CDR3 protein. The sample contains around 350,000 distinct CDR3 sequences, 41% of which appear only once. The CDR3 is made up of 12 amino acids. CDR1 MNHEY and CDR2 SVGEGT come from the germline V gene. Trimming removed 7 bases from V and 7 bases from J; junction bases left unmatched: 6. Study conclusions and caveats: Shared blood CDR3 signature motifs marked patients with low tissue-blood divergence.

Sequencing used glioma tissue, nonneoplastic brain tissue, or PBMCs (not recorded which). This rearrangement joins TRBV6-2 or TRBV6-3 to TRBJ2-7; 8 nucleotides match TRBD1. The source of this sequence is a human donor with low-grade glioma or glioblastoma, undergoing nonglioma brain surgery, or in good health (not recorded which). The CDR3 loop is CASKDRVQEQYF. The CDR3 nucleotides are TGTGCCAGCAAGGACAGGGTCCAGGAGCAGTACTTC.